These T cell receptor beta chains were read from a single sample in a study of identifying expanded T cells in peripheral blood. Libraries were prepared by immunoSEQ multiplex PCR; TCRdb keeps only in-frame clonotypes and omits some of them. The repertoire holds about 78,000 clones, with around four fifths as singletons. The sample consisted of blood. These receptors were obtained from a person aged 18 to 70 in good health. CDR3s include the opening cysteine and the closing phenylalanine or tryptophan. The D gene is left open where the match is weak. The listing skips clone size in some rows; elsewhere it reads once, few, many or a size class.

clone size,V gene,D gene,CDR3 length,J gene,CDR3 protein,CDR3 DNA
-,TRBV21-1,-,17,TRBJ1-4,CASSKRAPKRTNEKLFF,TGTGCCAGCAGCAAACGGGCACCAAAAAGGACTAATGAAAAACTGTTTTTT
-,TRBV27,-,15,TRBJ1-2,CASSLLPTETYGYTF,TGTGCCAGCAGTTTATTGCCGACGGAGACGTATGGCTACACCTTC
-,TRBV6-5,TRBD2,15,TRBJ2-7,CASSRLAGGANEQYF,TGTGCCAGCAGCCGACTAGCGGGAGGAGCGAACGAGCAGTACTTC
-,TRBV4-1,TRBD1,16,TRBJ1-5,CASSQDRDRGDQPQHF,TGCGCCAGCAGCCAAGATCGGGACAGGGGTGATCAGCCCCAGCATTTT
-,TRBV7-9,TRBD2,14,TRBJ2-3,CASRPSGSTDTQYF,TGTGCCAGCAGGCCTAGCGGGAGCACAGATACGCAGTATTTT
-,TRBV9,TRBD2,14,TRBJ2-7,CASSQTSGTYEQYF,TGTGCCAGCAGCCAGACTAGCGGGACCTACGAGCAGTACTTC
-,TRBV29-1,TRBD1,12,TRBJ2-1,CSPGGQGNEQFF,TGCAGCCCCGGCGGACAGGGGAATGAGCAGTTCTTC
-,TRBV10-3,TRBD1,16,TRBJ2-6,CAILQGANSGANVLTF,TGTGCCATACTACAGGGGGCGAACTCTGGGGCCAACGTCCTGACTTTC
-,TRBV13,TRBD1,14,TRBJ2-1,CASQSRQGIHEQFF,TGTGCCAGCCAGTCGAGACAGGGGATCCATGAGCAGTTCTTC
once,TRBV28,TRBD1,14,TRBJ2-7,CASSLRQGNYEQYF,TGTGCCAGCAGTTTACGACAGGGGAACTACGAGCAGTACTTC
-,TRBV28,TRBD2,18,TRBJ2-5,CAIRPTSGRAKVPETQYF,TGTGCCATCCGTCCGACTAGCGGGAGGGCCAAGGTCCCGGAGACCCAGTACTTC
-,TRBV7-2,TRBD1,16,TRBJ1-3,CASSRQGDPSGNTIYF,TGTGCCAGCAGCCGACAGGGGGATCCCTCTGGAAACACCATATATTTT
few,TRBV29-1,TRBD1,14,TRBJ1-1,CSVGTGGLGTEAFF,TGCAGCGTTGGGACAGGGGGCTTGGGCACTGAAGCTTTCTTT
-,TRBV7-2,TRBD2,15,TRBJ2-1,CASSYSGRAYNEQFF,TGTGCCAGCAGCTATAGCGGGAGGGCTTACAATGAGCAGTTCTTC
-,TRBV7-2,TRBD1,16,TRBJ2-5,CASSSLRTGLQETQYF,TGTGCCAGCAGCTCCCTAAGGACAGGTTTACAAGAGACCCAGTACTTC
-,TRBV6-1,-,12,TRBJ2-7,CASRTGFDEQYF,TGTGCCAGCCGAACAGGGTTCGACGAGCAGTACTTC
-,TRBV28,TRBD1,14,TRBJ2-7,CASKWTGGLGEQYF,TGTGCCAGCAAATGGACAGGGGGTTTAGGCGAGCAGTACTTC
-,TRBV7-9,-,14,TRBJ2-7,CASSFQVKEEEQYF,TGTGCCAGCAGCTTCCAGGTCAAGGAGGAGGAGCAGTACTTC
-,TRBV7-3,TRBD2,16,TRBJ2-1,CASSLSTSGMLNEQFF,TGTGCCAGCAGCCTCTCGACTAGCGGGATGTTGAATGAGCAGTTCTTC
-,TRBV28,-,14,TRBJ1-2,CASSPVGGNYGYTF,TGTGCCAGCAGCCCCGTTGGGGGCAACTATGGCTACACCTTC
once,TRBV7-2,-,14,TRBJ2-2,CASSVTFNTGELFF,TGTGCCAGCAGCGTGACTTTTAACACCGGGGAGCTGTTTTTT
-,TRBV6-4,TRBD2,15,TRBJ2-1,CASSVRLAGYNEQFF,TGTGCCAGCAGTGTTAGACTAGCGGGCTACAATGAGCAGTTCTTC
-,TRBV11-2,TRBD1,15,TRBJ1-2,CASSLDRDRGYGYTF,TGTGCCAGCAGCTTAGACCGGGACAGGGGGTATGGCTACACCTTC
-,TRBV5-1,-,17,TRBJ2-1,CASSLGLGRPFNNEQFF,TGCGCCAGCAGCTTGGGCCTAGGCAGGCCCTTCAACAATGAGCAGTTCTTC
-,TRBV6-4,-,14,TRBJ2-2,CASSPQSDTGELFF,TGTGCCAGCAGCCCCCAATCGGACACCGGGGAGCTGTTTTTT
once,TRBV30,-,19,TRBJ2-4,CAWSVGVYRGDGTKNIQYF,TGTGCCTGGAGTGTTGGGGTGTATCGGGGAGATGGAACCAAAAACATTCAGTACTTC
-,TRBV9,-,16,TRBJ2-1,CASSVAAGTVHNEQFF,TGTGCCAGCAGCGTAGCTGCCGGGACGGTACACAATGAGCAGTTCTTC
-,TRBV13,-,11,TRBJ1-6,CASSLGVDLHF,TGTGCCAGCAGCTTAGGGGTTGACCTCCACTTT
few,TRBV5-4,-,12,TRBJ2-7,CASSTDDYEQYF,TGTGCCAGCAGCACGGACGACTACGAGCAGTACTTC
-,TRBV11-1,TRBD1,18,TRBJ1-5,CASSSRDSLFYSNQPQHF,TGTGCCAGCAGCTCACGGGACAGCTTATTCTATAGCAATCAGCCCCAGCATTTT
-,TRBV4-3,TRBD1,16,TRBJ1-1,CASSQAQGAKNTEAFF,TGCGCCAGCAGCCAAGCGCAGGGGGCTAAGAACACTGAAGCTTTCTTT
-,TRBV6-1,-,11,TRBJ2-3,CASSGPQGQYF,TGTGCCAGCAGTGGGCCTCAAGGGCAGTATTTT
-,TRBV28,-,11,TRBJ1-1,CASGRDTEAFF,TGTGCCAGCGGCAGGGACACTGAAGCTTTCTTT
once,TRBV28,TRBD2,15,TRBJ2-1,CASSPTSGRQDEQFF,TGTGCCAGCAGCCCGACTAGCGGGAGGCAAGACGAGCAGTTCTTC
-,TRBV14,-,17,TRBJ1-2,CASSGGSRDWSNYGYTF,TGTGCCAGCAGTGGAGGTTCGAGAGATTGGTCTAACTATGGCTACACCTTC